This TCR beta chain was obtained from a study of T cells in Graves' hyperthyroidism and ophthalmopathy. Overall study results and limits: Stable hyperthyroidism was separated from ophthalmopathy by a model based on 13 V-J features. Within blood appeared most thyroid clonotypes that had expanded above 0.001. Ophthalmopathy was identified by the model a median around 6.9 months ahead of onset.

This clonotype was counted at least ten times. As yet, its antigen is unknown. Template material for amplifying TCR beta CDR3 regions consisted of RNA transcripts. The HTBI set primed first-round TCR CDR3 RT-PCR. MiXCR was run by TCRdb on the multiplex PCR reads, yielding one entry per CDR3 protein. This sample has roughly 380,000 distinct CDR3 sequences, with around 18% found just once. V lost 7 bases and J 2 bases, leaving 18 bases between the germline ends. The CDR3 has 16 residues. Germline values: CDR1 LNHDA, CDR2 SQIVND (reference sequence). Any patient presenting with uncontrolled infection, other autoimmune disease, pregnancy or lactation was left out.

The chain links TRBV19 to TRBJ1-5; D gene unclear. The sequenced sample was blood. The clonotype comes from a woman between 40 and 50 years old with Graves' ophthalmopathy. The CDR3 here is CASTLMLSRGNQPQHF. CDR3 DNA: TGTGCCAGTACCCTTATGCTCTCACGGGGCAATCAGCCCCAGCATTTT.